What follows describes a single TCR beta chain. The antigen is unknown. TCRdb re-derived calls from the reads in MiXCR, one entry per CDR3 protein. The profile covers roughly 230,000 distinct CDR3 sequences, with around an eighth appearing a single time and 1.5% to 2% taken by the ten largest. The data were obtained in a study of T cell repertoires in cytomegalovirus infection. Overall study: It can be stated that public TCR beta signatures indicated CMV infection as well as a matching HLA type. Notes on the study in general: CMV-specific TCR beta clonotypes restricted by HLA-C were the ones dominating the ex vivo response. Using cumulative public TCR beta family frequency, the authors identified those who carried CMV together with the relevant HLA.

Sequenced: PBMCs. The source is a human donor in good health (CMV status not recorded). Some clones in this sample may be carry-over from other donors' samples.

The CDR3 DNA reads as TGTGCCAGCAACCCAGCGGGGGGCGGAGAGACCCAGTACTTC. This gives the protein CASNPAGGGETQYF. This chain links TRBV6-2 or TRBV6-3 with TRBJ2-5; 9 bases fit TRBD2. CDR3 length: 14 amino acids. With 7 bases clipped from V and 4 bases from J, the junction kept 7 bases outside the gene matches. The germline V gene encodes CDR1 MNHEY and CDR2 SVGEGT.